This TCR beta chain comes out of a study of radiotherapy plus CTLA-4 blockade in lung cancer. This CDR3 comprises 13 residues. CDR1 and CDR2 from the germline V gene are MGHDK and SYGVNS. Trimming removed 6 bases at V and 4 bases at J, with 11 bases between. Sequencing was performed with immunoSEQ multiplex PCR; in TCRdb, only in-frame clones are kept and a portion is missing. The sample lists around 49,000 clones, approximately 81% occurring once. The source of this sequence is a human donor with non-small cell lung cancer whose response to radiotherapy plus ipilimumab could not be evaluated. The chain joins TRBV25-1 to TRBJ2-3, with a weak D call TRBD2 (6 bases). This sample comprised peripheral blood, obtained from a patient treated with radiotherapy plus ipilimumab. The chain's CDR3 is CASSRDFADTQYF. As DNA, the CDR3 is TGTGCCAGCAGCCGGGACTTCGCAGATACGCAGTATTTT.